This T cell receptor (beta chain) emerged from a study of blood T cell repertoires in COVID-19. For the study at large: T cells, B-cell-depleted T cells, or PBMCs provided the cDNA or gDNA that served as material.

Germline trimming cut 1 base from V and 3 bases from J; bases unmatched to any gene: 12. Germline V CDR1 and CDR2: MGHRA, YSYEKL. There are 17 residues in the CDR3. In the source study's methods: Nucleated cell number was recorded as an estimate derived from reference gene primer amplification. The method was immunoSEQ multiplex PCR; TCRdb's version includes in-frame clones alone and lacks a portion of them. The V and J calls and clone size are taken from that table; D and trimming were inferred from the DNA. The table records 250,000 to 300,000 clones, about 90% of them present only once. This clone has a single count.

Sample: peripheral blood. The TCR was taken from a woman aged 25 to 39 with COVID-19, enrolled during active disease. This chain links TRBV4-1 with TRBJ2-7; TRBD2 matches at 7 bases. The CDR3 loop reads CASSQVRGGGTYYEQYF. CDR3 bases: TGCGCCAGCAGCCAAGTTCGTGGGGGGGGGACTTACTACGAGCAGTACTTC.